This entry lists 21 T cell receptor beta chains sequenced from one sample in a study of OX40 agonist ivuxolimab in advanced cancers. The table came from immunoSEQ multiplex PCR; TCRdb's copy has only in-frame clones and leaves some out. The table records fewer than 100,000 clones, around 90% of them present only once. The starting material was CD4+ or CD8+ T cells sorted from blood, obtained in a trial of the OX40 agonist ivuxolimab. These receptors were taken from an adult with an advanced solid tumor such as melanoma, head and neck, liver or kidney cancer.

The gene calls are TRBV7-3 and TRBJ2-7, with D maybe TRBD1 (6 bases). Germline loops: CDR1 SGHTA, CDR2 FQGTGA. The CDR3 runs to 13 residues. The ends were cut back, 5 bases at V and 5 bases at J, with 13 bases in the middle. The CDR3: CASSLDGDNEQYF. The CDR3 nucleotides read TGTGCCAGCAGCCTGGACGGGGACAACGAGCAGTACTTC. Using reference TRBV7-3 and TRBJ2-7 for the parts outside the CDR3, the full variable domain is GAGVSQTPSNKVTEKGKYVELRCDPISGHTALYWYRQSLGQGPEFLIYFQGTGAADDSGLPNDRFFAVRPEGSVSTLKIQRTERGDSAVYLCASSLDGDNEQYFGPGTRLTVT.

This clone was observed a few times. This chain connects TRBV6-5 to TRBJ2-7; maybe TRBD2 (6 bases). Trimming shortened V by 10 bases and J by 6 bases, and 19 bases separated the two germline ends. Per the germline V gene, CDR1 is MNHEY and CDR2 is SVGAGI. The CDR3 contains 13 residues. CDR3 protein: CATRRGGDSEQYF. The CDR3 DNA reads TGTGCCACCAGGCGCGGCGGGGATTCCGAGCAGTACTTC.

This chain uses TRBV6-5 with TRBJ2-7; 8 bases are a match to TRBD1. Looked up from germline, CDR1 is MNHEY and CDR2 is SVGAGI. V dropped 2 bases and J dropped 4; count of bases not matched to a gene: 4. CDR3 length: 14 residues. The CDR3 nucleotides read TGTGCCAGCAGTTACGGGGGACAGGCGTACGAGCAGTACTTC. This sequence encodes CASSYGGQAYEQYF.

Concerning this clone: Different DNA sequences within this sample yield the same CDR3. V is TRBV27 and J is TRBJ2-5, with TRBD2 identical over 9 bases. Germline lookup yields CDR1 MNHEY and CDR2 SMNVEV (reference sequence). The CDR3 consists of 14 residues. Trimming at V came to 4 bases and at J to 4 bases, leaving 4 bases not matched to a gene. The CDR3 loop is CASSSGGRGETQYF. In DNA, the CDR3 is TGTGCCAGCAGTTCTGGCGGGAGGGGAGAGACCCAGTACTTC.

Here the CDR3 DNA reads TGCGCCTTCCGGCAAAAACTTGAAGCTTTCTTT. Its protein is CAFRQKLEAFF. The rearrangement joins TRBV23-1 to TRBJ1-1; D not resolved. TRBV23-1 is an open reading frame, and its role is uncertain. The CDR3 runs to 11 residues. Trimming cost V 11 bases and J 7 bases, with 14 bases left between them.

The V gene is TRBV14, the J gene TRBJ2-7; 8 nucleotides match TRBD1. Germline CDR1 and CDR2: SGHDN and FVKESK. CDR3 length: 15 residues. Trimming removed 4 bases from V and 2 bases from J; junction bases left unmatched: 7. CDR3 DNA sequence: TGTGCCAGCAGCCGCACCGGGACAGGAGCCTACGAGCAGTACTTC. Amino acids: CASSRTGTGAYEQYF.

This chain uses TRBV2 with TRBJ1-1, with D uncertain. The length of the CDR3 is 12 residues. The V gene lost 5 bases and the J gene lost 7 bases, with 11 bases spanning the gap. Germline V CDR1 and CDR2: SNHLY, FYNNEI. In DNA, the CDR3 is TGTGCCAGCAGTTCAACACGGAGTGAAGCTTTCTTT. It codes for CASSSTRSEAFF.

The chain couples TRBV5-1 to TRBJ2-5, with 9 bases aligning to TRBD1. This CDR3 region has 14 residues. Losses at the gene ends were 4 bases for V and 13 bases for J; bases not matched to a gene: 14. CDR1 is SGHRS, CDR2 YFSETQ, per germline. In DNA, the CDR3 is TGCGCCAGCAGCCTGGGACAGGGTATTTCGCCAACGTACTTC. Translating gives CASSLGQGISPTYF.

V is TRBV9 and J is TRBJ1-2, with D possibly being TRBD1 (6 bases). The CDR3 spans 17 residues. CDR1 is SGDLS, CDR2 YYNGEE, per germline. V was trimmed by 0 bases and J by 5 bases, leaving 20 bases between them. This CDR3 is CASSVGGSGRGGYGYTF. The CDR3 DNA reads TGTGCCAGCAGCGTAGGGGGAAGCGGCAGGGGCGGATATGGCTACACCTTC.

This clone turned up a few times. The chain is built from TRBV6-6 and TRBJ1-4; weak D call: TRBD1 (6 bases). Trimming stripped 2 bases from V and 4 bases from J, with 14 bases between. Germline CDR1 is MNHNY and CDR2 is SVGAGI (reference sequence). The CDR3 contains 16 residues. The CDR3 is CASSYKQGGFNEKLFF. In DNA, the CDR3 is TGTGCCAGCAGTTACAAACAGGGAGGATTTAATGAAAAACTGTTTTTT.

V usage is TRBV6-5 and J usage is TRBJ2-1; D is unresolved. The CDR3 is 11 amino acids. Trimming left V 4 bases short and J 7 bases short, with 5 bases between. Germline CDR1 reads MNHEY; CDR2 reads SVGAGI. CDR3 loop: CASSSGNEQFF. CDR3 nucleotide sequence: TGTGCCAGCAGTTCCGGGAATGAGCAGTTCTTC.

The chain carries TRBV30 and TRBJ1-6; D is perhaps TRBD1 (5 bases). The V and J ends lost 5 bases and 5 bases respectively, with 13 bases between them. CDR1 is GTSNPN, CDR2 SVGIG, per germline (reference sequence). The CDR3 contains 14 residues. The CDR3 loop reads CAWVGQSNNSPLHF. CDR3 in DNA: TGTGCCTGGGTGGGGCAGTCGAATAATTCACCCCTCCACTTT.

The V call is TRBV6-6, the J call TRBJ2-7, with 9 bases that match TRBD2. V lost 5 bases to trimming and J lost 9 bases; unmatched junction nucleotides: 8. CDR3 size: 13 residues. From germline, CDR1 is MNHNY and CDR2 SVGAGI (reference sequence). CDR3 in DNA: TGTGCCAGCAGTCAGCGGGAGGCGGGGTGGCAGTACTTC. Protein: CASSQREAGWQYF.

V and J are TRBV18 and TRBJ1-5; unclear D gene. Trimming pared 0 bases from V and 7 bases from J, leaving 13 bases between. The CDR3 totals 15 residues. Germline-derived CDR1 and CDR2 are KGHSH and LQKENI. DNA of the CDR3: TGTGCCAGCTCACCACCGGGCAGCCGGGGACAGCCCCAGCATTTT. Its translation: CASSPPGSRGQPQHF.

For the CDR3, the DNA is TGTGCCAGCAGCCCTACCTCGGGGGCGCGAGGGGCCAACGTCCTGACTTTC. Its translation is CASSPTSGARGANVLTF. The chain couples TRBV28 to TRBJ2-6; tentatively, D is TRBD1 or TRBD2 (6 bases each). Trimming took 6 bases from V and 4 from J, leaving 19 bases between them. The CDR3 has 17 residues. In germline, CDR1 is MDHEN, CDR2 SYDVKM. The full variable domain, rest sourced from reference TRBV28 and TRBJ2-6, is DVKVTQSSRYLVKRTGEKVFLECVQDMDHENMFWYRQDPGLGLRLIYFSYDVKMKEKGDIPEGYSVSREKKERFSLILESASTNQTSMYLCASSPTSGARGANVLTFGAGSRLTVL.

The rearrangement uses TRBV5-6 and TRBJ1-2; 8 nucleotides agree with TRBD1. Germline assignment: CDR1 SGHDT and CDR2 YYEEEE. The CDR3 loop spans 14 amino acids. Losses at the gene ends were 3 bases for V and 5 bases for J; bases not matched to a gene: 6. CDR3 in amino acids: CASSSGQGRYGYTF. The CDR3 DNA is TGTGCCAGCAGCTCAGGACAGGGAAGGTATGGCTACACCTTC.

The chain uses TRBV18 and TRBJ2-7, with D unclear. This CDR3 region has 12 residues. V gave up 2 bases and J gave up 5 bases, with 7 bases separating them. Germline V CDR1 and CDR2: KGHSH, LQKENI. CDR3 sequence (DNA): TGTGCCAGCTCACCAAATTCCCACGAGCAGTACTTC. Translating it yields CASSPNSHEQYF.

Only a few counts were recorded for this clone. The V and J genes are TRBV7-2 and TRBJ1-6, with a tentative D call TRBD1 (5 bases). The germline V gene has CDR1 SGHTA and CDR2 FQGNSA. The V and J ends lost 4 bases and 7 bases respectively, with 8 bases between them. The CDR3 loop spans 13 amino acids. CDR3: CASSSRQNSPLHF. The CDR3 nucleotides read TGTGCCAGCAGCTCCCGACAGAATTCACCCCTCCACTTT.

This sequence joins TRBV11-2 and TRBJ1-1; 10 nucleotides agree with TRBD1. Germline V CDR1 and CDR2: SGHAT, FQNNGV. The CDR3 runs 16 residues. Trimming removed 4 bases from V and 4 bases from J; junction bases left unmatched: 9. The CDR3 nucleotides read TGTGCCAGCAGCTCCTGGACAGGGGGATTGGGCACTGAAGCTTTCTTT. Translating gives CASSSWTGGLGTEAFF.

The V gene is TRBV5-1, the J gene TRBJ1-3, with 7 positions matching TRBD1. V was pared by 3 bases and J by 3 bases, with 6 bases of the junction left unmatched. Per germline, CDR1 SGHRS and CDR2 YFSETQ. The CDR3 runs to 15 residues. Written as DNA, the CDR3 is TGCGCCAGCAGCTGGGGGGGACAGAGTGGAAACACCATATATTTT. It is translated as CASSWGGQSGNTIYF.

The V gene is TRBV2, the J gene TRBJ2-7; the D gene is possibly TRBD1 (6 bases). The CDR3 extends over 11 amino acids. V lost 9 bases, J lost 3 bases, and 9 bases lay in between. CDR1 and CDR2 from the germline V gene are SNHLY and FYNNEI. CDR3 region: CASLTGYEQYF. CDR3 nucleotide sequence: TGTGCCAGTCTGACAGGCTACGAGCAGTACTTC. The whole variable domain, remainder taken from reference TRBV2 and TRBJ2-7, is EPEVTQTPSHQVTQMGQEVILRCVPISNHLYFYWYRQILGQKVEFLVSFYNNEISEKSEIFDDQFSVERPDGSNFTLKIRSTKLEDSAMYFCASLTGYEQYFGPGTRLTVT.